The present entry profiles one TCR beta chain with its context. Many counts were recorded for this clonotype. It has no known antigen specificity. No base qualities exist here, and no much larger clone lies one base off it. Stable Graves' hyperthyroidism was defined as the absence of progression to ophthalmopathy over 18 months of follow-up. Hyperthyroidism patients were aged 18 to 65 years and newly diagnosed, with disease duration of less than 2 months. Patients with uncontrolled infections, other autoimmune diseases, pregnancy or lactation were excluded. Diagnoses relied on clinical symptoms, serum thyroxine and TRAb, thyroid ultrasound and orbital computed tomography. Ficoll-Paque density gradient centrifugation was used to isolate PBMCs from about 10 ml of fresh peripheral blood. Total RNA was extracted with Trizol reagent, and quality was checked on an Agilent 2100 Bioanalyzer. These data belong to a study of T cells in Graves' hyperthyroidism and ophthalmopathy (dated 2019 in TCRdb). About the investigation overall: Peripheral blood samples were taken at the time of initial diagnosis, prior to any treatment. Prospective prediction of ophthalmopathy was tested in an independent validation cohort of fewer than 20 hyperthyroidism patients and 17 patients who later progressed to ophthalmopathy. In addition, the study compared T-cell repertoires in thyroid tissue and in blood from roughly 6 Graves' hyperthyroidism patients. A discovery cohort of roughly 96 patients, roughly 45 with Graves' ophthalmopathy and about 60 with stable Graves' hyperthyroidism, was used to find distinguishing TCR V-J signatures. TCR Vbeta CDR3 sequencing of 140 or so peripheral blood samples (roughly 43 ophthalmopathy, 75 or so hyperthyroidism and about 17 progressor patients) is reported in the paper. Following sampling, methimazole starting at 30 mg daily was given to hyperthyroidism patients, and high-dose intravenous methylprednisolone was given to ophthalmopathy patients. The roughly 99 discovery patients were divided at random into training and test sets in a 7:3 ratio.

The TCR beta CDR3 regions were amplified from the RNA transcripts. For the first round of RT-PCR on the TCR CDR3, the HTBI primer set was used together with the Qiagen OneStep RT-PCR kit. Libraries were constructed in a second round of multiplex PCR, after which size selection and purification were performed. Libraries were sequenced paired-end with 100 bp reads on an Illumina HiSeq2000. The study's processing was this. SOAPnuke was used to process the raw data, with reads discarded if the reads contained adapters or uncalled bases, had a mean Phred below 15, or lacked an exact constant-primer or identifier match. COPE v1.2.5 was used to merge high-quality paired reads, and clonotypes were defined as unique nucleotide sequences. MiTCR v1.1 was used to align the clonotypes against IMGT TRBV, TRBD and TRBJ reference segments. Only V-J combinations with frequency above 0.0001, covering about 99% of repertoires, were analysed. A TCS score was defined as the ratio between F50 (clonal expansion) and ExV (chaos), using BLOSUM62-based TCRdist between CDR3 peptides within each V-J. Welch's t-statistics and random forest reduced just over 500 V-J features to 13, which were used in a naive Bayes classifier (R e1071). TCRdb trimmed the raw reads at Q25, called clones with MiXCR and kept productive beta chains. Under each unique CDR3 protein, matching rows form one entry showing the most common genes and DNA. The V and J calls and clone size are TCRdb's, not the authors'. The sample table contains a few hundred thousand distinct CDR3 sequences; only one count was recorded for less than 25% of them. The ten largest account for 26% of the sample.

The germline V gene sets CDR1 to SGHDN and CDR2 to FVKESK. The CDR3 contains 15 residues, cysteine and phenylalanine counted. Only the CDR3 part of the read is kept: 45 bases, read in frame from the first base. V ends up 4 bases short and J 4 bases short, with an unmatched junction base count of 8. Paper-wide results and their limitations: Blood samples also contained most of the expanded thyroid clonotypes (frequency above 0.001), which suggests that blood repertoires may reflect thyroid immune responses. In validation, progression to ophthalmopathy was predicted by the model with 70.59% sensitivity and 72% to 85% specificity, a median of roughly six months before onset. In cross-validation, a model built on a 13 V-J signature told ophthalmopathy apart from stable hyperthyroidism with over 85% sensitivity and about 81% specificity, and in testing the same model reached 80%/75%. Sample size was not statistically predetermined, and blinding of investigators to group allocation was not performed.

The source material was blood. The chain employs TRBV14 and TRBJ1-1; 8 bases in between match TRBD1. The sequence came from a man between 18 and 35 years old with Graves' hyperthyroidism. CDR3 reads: CASSPLRGRSTEAFF. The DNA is TGTGCCAGCAGCCCACTCAGGGGGCGAAGCACTGAAGCTTTCTTT.